This T cell receptor beta chain was captured in a study of T-cell reconstitution after alpha-beta-depleted transplantation in children. Overall study results and limits: Recipient T cells and thymic progenitors that survived were the source of the high TCRbeta diversity seen at day 60 in some patients. At the one-year point after transplant, T-cell counts and TCRbeta diversity were found to come mostly from T cells that had been newly produced. Several hundred expanded graft clones reportedly were the source of alpha-beta T cells about two months after transplant.

Germline CDR1 and CDR2: SEHNR and FQNEAQ (reference sequence). The CDR3 is made up of 16 amino acids. V was pared by 0 bases and J by 2 bases, with 4 bases of the junction left unmatched. A TCRbeta library incorporating unique molecular identifiers was prepared. In TCRdb, the PCR reads were re-called with MiXCR into one record per CDR3 protein. The data show almost 600,000 distinct CDR3 sequences, with 25% to 30% seen just once and 30% to 45% held by the top ten. Points on this clonotype: Its target is not known.

The chain uses TRBV7-9 and TRBJ2-7, with 10 bases that match TRBD2. Sample: PBMCs, taken before TCRalphabeta/CD19-depleted stem cell transplant. The receptor's source is a boy under three years old with Wiskott-Aldrich syndrome, due to receive a stem cell transplant. The chain's CDR3 is CASSLALAGDPYEQYF. In nucleotides, the CDR3 is TGTGCCAGCAGCTTAGCTCTAGCGGGAGATCCCTACGAGCAGTACTTC.